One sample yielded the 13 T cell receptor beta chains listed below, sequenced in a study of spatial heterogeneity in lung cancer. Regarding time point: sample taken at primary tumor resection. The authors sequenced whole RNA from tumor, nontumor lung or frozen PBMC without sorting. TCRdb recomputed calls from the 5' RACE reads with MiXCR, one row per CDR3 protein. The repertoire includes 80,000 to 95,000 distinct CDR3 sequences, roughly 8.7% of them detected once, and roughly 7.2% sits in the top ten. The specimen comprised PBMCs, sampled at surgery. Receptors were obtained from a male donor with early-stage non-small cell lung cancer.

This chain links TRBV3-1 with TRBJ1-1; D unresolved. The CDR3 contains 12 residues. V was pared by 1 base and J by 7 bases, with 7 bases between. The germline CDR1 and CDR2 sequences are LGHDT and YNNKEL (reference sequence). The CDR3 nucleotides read TGTGCCAGCAGCCAAGTGGGCATTGAAGCTTTCTTT. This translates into CASSQVGIEAFF. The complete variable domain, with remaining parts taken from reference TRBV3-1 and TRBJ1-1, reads DTAVSQTPKYLVTQMGNDKSIKCEQNLGHDTMYWYKQDSKKFLKIMFSYNNKELIINETVPNRFSPKSPDKAHLNLHINSLELGDSAVYFCASSQVGIEAFFGQGTRLTVV.

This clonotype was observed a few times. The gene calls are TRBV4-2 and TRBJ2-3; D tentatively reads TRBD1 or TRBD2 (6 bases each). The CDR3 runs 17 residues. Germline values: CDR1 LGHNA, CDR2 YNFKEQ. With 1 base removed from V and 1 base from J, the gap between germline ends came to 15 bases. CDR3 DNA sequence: TGTGCCAGCAGCCAAGCGAGGGGGGACGGACGCACAGATACGCAGTATTTT. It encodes CASSQARGDGRTDTQYF.

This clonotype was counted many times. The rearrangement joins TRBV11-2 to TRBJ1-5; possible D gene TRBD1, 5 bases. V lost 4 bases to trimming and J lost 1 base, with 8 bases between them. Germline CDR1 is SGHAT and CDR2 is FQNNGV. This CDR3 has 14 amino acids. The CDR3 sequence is CASSSGKSNQPQHF. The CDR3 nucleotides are TGTGCCAGCAGCTCAGGGAAGAGCAATCAGCCCCAGCATTTT.

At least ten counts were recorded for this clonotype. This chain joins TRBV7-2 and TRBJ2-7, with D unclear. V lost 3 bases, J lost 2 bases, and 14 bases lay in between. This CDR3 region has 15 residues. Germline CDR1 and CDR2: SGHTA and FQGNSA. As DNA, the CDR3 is TGTGCCAGCAGCTTTGCCAGTTTATCTACCTACGAGCAGTACTTC. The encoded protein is CASSFASLSTYEQYF.

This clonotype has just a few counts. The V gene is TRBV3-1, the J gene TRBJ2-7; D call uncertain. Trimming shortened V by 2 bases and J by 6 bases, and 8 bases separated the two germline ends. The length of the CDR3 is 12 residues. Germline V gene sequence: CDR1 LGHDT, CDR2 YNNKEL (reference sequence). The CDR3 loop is CASSQLAGEQYF. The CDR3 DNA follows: TGTGCCAGCAGCCAATTGGCCGGCGAGCAGTACTTC.

CDR3 sequence: CSVEDHKEHYGYTF. The DNA of the CDR3 is TGCAGCGTTGAAGATCACAAGGAGCACTATGGCTACACCTTC. The chain uses TRBV29-1 and TRBJ1-2; D call uncertain. Trimming left V 0 bases short and J 3 bases short, with 11 bases between. The length of the CDR3 is 14 residues. Germline V gene lookup returns CDR1 SQVTM and CDR2 ANQGSEA.

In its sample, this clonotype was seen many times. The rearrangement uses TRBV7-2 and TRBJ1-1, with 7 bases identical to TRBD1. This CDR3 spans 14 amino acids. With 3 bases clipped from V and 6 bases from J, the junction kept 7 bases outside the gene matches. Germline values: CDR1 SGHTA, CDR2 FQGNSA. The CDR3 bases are TGTGCCAGCAGCTTGGACGCAGGGGGGTCTGAAGCTTTCTTT. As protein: CASSLDAGGSEAFF.

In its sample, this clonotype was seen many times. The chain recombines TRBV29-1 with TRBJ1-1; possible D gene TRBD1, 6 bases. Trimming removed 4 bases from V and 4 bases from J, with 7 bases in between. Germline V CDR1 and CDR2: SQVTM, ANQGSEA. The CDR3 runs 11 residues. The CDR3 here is CSVVGGTEAFF. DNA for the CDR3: TGCAGCGTTGTAGGGGGCACTGAAGCTTTCTTT.

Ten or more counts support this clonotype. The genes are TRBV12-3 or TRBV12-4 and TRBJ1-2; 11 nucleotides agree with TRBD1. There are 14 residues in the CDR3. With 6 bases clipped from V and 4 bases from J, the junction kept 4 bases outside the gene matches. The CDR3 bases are TGTGCCAGCAGGGGGACAGGGGGGATCTATGGCTACACCTTC. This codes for CASRGTGGIYGYTF.

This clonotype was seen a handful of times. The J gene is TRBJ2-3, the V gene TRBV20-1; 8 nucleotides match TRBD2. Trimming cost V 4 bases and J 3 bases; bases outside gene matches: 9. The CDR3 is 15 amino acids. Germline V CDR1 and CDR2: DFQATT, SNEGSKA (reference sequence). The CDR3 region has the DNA TGCAGTGCTATACGCGGGGGGCGGGGAACAGATACGCAGTATTTT. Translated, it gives CSAIRGGRGTDTQYF.

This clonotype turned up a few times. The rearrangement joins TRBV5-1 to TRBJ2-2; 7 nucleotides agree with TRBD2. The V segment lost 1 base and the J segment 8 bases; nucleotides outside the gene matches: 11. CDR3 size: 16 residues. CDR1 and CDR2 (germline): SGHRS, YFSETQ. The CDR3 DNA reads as TGCGCCAGCAGCTTGAGGCTAGCGGAAACCGGAGGGGAGCTGTTTTTT. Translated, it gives CASSLRLAETGGELFF.

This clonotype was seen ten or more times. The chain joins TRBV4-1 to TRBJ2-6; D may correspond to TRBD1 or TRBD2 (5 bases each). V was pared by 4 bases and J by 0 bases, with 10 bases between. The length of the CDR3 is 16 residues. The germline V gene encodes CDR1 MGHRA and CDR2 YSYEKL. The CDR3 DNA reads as TGCGCCAGCAGCCTGGGACGGACCTCTGGGGCCAACGTCCTGACTTTC. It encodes CASSLGRTSGANVLTF.

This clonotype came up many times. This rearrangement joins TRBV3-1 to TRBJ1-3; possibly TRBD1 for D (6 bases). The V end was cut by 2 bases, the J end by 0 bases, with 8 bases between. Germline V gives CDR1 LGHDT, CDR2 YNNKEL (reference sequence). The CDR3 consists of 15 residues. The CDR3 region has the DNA TGTGCCAGCAGCCAACAGGGGCCCTCTGGAAACACCATATATTTT. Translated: CASSQQGPSGNTIYF.